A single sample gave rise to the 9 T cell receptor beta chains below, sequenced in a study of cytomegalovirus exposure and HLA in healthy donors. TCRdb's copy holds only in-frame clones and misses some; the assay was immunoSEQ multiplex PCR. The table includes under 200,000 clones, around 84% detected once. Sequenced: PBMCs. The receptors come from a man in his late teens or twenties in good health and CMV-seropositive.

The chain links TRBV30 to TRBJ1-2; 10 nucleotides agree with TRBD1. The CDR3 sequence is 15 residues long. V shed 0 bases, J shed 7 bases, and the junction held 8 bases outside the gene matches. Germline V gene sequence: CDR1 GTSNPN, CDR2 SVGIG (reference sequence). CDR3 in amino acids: CAWSVIGTGASGYTF. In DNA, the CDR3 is TGTGCCTGGAGTGTAATAGGGACAGGGGCTAGTGGCTACACCTTC.

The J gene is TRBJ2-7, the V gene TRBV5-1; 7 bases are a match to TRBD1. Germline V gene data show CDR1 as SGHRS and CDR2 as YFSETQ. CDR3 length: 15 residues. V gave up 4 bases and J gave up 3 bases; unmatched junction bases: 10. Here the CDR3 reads CASSQVDRANYEQYF. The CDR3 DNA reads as TGCGCCAGCAGCCAAGTTGACAGGGCTAACTACGAGCAGTACTTC.

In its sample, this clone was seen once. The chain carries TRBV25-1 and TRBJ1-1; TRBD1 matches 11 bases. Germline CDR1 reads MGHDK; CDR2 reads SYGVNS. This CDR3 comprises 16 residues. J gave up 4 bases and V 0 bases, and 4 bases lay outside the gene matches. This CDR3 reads CASSEYSGTGGTEAFF. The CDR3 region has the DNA TGTGCCAGCAGTGAATATTCCGGGACAGGGGGCACTGAAGCTTTCTTT.

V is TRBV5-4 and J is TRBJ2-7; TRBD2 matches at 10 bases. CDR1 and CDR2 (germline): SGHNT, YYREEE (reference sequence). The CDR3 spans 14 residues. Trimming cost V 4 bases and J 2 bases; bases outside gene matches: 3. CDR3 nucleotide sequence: TGTGCCAGCAGCCGGACTAGCGGTACCTACGAGCAGTACTTC. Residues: CASSRTSGTYEQYF.

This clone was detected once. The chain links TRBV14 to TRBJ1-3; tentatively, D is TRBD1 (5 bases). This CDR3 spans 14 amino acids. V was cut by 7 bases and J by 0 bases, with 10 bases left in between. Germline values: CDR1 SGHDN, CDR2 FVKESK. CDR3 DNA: TGTGCCAGCACCCAGGGAGGCTCTGGAAACACCATATATTTT. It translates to CASTQGGSGNTIYF. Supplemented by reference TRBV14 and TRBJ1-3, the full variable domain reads EAGVTQFPSHSVIEKGQTVTLRCDPISGHDNLYWYRRVMGKEIKFLLHFVKESKQDESGMPNNRFLAERTGGTYSTLKVQPAELEDSGVYFCASTQGGSGNTIYFGEGSWLTVV.

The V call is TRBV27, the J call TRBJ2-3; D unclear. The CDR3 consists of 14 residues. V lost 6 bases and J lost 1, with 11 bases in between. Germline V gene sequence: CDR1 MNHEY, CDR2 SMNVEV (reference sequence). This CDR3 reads CASRAPGGTDTQYF. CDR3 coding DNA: TGTGCCAGCAGAGCCCCGGGTGGCACAGATACGCAGTATTTT.

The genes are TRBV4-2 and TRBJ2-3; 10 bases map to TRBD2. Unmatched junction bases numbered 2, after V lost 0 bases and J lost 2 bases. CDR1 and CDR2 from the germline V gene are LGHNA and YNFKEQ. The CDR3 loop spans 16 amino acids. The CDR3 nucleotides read TGTGCCAGCAGCCAAGAAGGGACTAGCGCCACAGATACGCAGTATTTT. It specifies CASSQEGTSATDTQYF.

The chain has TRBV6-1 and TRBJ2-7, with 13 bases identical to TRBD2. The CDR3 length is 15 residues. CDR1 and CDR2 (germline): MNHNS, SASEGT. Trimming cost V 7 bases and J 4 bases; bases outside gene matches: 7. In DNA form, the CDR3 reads TGTGCCAGCATACTAGCGGGAGGGCCTTTTTACGAGCAGTACTTC. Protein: CASILAGGPFYEQYF.

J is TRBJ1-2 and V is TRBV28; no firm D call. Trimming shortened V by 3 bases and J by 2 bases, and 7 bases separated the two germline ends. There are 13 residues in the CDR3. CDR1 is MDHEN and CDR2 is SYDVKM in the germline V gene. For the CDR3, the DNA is TGTGCCAGCAGTTTTGCGGGAAACTATGGCTACACCTTC. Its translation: CASSFAGNYGYTF.